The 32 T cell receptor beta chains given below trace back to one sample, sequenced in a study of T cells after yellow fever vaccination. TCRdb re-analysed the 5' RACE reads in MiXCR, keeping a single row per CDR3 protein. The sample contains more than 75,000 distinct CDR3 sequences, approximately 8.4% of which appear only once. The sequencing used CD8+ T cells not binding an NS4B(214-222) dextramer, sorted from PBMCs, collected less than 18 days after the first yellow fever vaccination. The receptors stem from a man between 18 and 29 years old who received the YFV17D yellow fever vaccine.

As DNA, the CDR3 is TGTGCCAGCAGCCAAGGGCCGGGACTAGCGGCAGATACGCAGTATTTT. This gives the protein CASSQGPGLAADTQYF. The V call is TRBV4-2, the J call TRBJ2-3; 11 nucleotides line up with TRBD2. CDR1 is LGHNA, CDR2 YNFKEQ, per germline. The V and J ends lost 1 base and 4 bases, in that order; junction bases with no gene match: 4. This CDR3 spans 16 amino acids.

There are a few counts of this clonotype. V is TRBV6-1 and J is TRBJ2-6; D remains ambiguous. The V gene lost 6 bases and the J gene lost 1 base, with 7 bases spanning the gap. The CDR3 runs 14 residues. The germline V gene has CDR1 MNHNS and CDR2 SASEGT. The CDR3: CASRDLSGANVLTF. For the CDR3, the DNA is TGTGCCAGCAGGGACCTTTCTGGGGCCAACGTCCTGACTTTC.

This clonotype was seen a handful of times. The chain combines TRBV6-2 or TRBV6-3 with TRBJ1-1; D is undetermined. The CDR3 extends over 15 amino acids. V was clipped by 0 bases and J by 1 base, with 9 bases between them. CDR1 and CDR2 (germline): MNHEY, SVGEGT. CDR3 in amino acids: CASSYSAVTNTEAFF. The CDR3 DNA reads TGTGCCAGCAGTTACTCCGCGGTAACGAACACTGAAGCTTTCTTT.

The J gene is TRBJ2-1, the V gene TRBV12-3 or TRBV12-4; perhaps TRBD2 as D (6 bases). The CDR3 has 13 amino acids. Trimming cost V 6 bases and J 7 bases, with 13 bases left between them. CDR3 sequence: CASSWIGTNEQFF. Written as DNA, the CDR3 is TGTGCCAGCAGCTGGATAGGGACTAATGAGCAGTTCTTC.

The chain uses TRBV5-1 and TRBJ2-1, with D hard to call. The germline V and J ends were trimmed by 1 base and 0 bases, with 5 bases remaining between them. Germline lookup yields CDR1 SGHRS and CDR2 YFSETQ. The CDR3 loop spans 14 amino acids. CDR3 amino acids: CASSLTDSYNEQFF. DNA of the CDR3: TGCGCCAGCAGCTTGACCGACTCCTACAATGAGCAGTTCTTC.

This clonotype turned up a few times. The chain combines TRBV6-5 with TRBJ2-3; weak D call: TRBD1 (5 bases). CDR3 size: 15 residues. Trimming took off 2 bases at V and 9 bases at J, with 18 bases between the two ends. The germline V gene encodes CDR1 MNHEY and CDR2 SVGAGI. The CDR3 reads CASSYVLGHESTQYF. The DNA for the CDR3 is TGTGCCAGCAGTTACGTCCTGGGGCACGAGTCGACGCAGTATTTT.

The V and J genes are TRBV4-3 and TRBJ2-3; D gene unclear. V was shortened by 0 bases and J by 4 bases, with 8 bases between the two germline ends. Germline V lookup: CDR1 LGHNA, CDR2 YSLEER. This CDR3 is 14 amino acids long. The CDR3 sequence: CASSQDFGSDTQYF. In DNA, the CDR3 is TGCGCCAGCAGCCAAGACTTCGGGTCAGATACGCAGTATTTT.

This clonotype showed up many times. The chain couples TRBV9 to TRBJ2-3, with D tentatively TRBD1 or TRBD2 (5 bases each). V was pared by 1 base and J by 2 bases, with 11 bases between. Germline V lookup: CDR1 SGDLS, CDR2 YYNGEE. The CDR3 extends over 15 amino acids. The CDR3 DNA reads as TGTGCCAGCAGCGTATCCTGGGGGAACACAGATACGCAGTATTTT. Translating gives CASSVSWGNTDTQYF.

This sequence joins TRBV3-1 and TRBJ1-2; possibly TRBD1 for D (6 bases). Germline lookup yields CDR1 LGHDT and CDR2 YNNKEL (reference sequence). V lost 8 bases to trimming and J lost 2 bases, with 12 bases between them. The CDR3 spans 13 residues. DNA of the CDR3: TGTGCCAGCCGGGACACGACGAACTATGGCTACACCTTC. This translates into CASRDTTNYGYTF.

The CDR3 coding sequence is TGTGCCAGCAGCGTCGGGACAGGGCTTGAAAAACTGTTTTTT. Encoded protein: CASSVGTGLEKLFF. The chain is built from TRBV9 and TRBJ1-4; 9 nucleotides agree with TRBD1. The CDR3 length is 14 residues. Trimming cost V 2 bases and J 7 bases; bases outside gene matches: 3. Germline CDR1 SGDLS, CDR2 YYNGEE. The full variable domain, completed using reference TRBV9 and TRBJ1-4, is DSGVTQTPKHLITATGQRVTLRCSPRSGDLSVYWYQQSLDQGLQFLIQYYNGEERAKGNILERFSAQQFPDLHSELNLSSLELGDSALYFCASSVGTGLEKLFFGSGTQLSVL.

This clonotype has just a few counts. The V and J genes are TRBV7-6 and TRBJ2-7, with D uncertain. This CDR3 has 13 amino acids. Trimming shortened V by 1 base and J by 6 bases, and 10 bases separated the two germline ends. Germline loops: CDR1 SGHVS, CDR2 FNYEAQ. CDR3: CASSLEMFGEQYF. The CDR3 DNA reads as TGTGCCAGCAGCTTAGAGATGTTCGGCGAGCAGTACTTC.

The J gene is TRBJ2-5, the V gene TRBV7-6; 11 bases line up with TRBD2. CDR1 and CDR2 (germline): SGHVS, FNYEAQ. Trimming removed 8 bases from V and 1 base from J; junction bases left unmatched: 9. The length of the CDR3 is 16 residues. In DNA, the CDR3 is TGTGCCAGCCAAGCCTCGGGACTAGCGGTCCAAGAGACCCAGTACTTC. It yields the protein CASQASGLAVQETQYF.

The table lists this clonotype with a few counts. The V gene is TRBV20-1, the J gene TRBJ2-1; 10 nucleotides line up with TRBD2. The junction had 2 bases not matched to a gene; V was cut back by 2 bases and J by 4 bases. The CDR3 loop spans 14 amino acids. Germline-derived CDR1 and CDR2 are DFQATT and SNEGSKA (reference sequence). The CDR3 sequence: CSARLAGVYNEQFF. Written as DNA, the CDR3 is TGCAGTGCTAGACTAGCGGGGGTGTACAATGAGCAGTTCTTC.

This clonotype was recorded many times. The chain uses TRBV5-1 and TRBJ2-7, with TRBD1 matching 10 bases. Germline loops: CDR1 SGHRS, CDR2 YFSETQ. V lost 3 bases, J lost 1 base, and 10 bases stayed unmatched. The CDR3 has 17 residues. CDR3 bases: TGCGCCAGCAGCTACAGCCACCGGGACAGGGGTTCCTACGAGCAGTACTTC. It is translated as CASSYSHRDRGSYEQYF.

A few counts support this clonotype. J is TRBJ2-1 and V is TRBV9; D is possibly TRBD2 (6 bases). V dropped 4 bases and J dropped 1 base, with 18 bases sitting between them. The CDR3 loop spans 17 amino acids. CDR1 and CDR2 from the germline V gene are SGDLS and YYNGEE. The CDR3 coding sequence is TGTGCCAGCAGCCCCGTCGCGGGGCGGGGTTCCTACAATGAGCAGTTCTTC. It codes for CASSPVAGRGSYNEQFF.

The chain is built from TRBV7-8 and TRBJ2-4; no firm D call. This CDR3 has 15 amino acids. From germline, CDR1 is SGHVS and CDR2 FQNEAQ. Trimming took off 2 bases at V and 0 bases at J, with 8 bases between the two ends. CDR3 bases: TGTGCCAGCAGCTTAAGGGTGGGAGCCAAAAACATTCAGTACTTC. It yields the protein CASSLRVGAKNIQYF.

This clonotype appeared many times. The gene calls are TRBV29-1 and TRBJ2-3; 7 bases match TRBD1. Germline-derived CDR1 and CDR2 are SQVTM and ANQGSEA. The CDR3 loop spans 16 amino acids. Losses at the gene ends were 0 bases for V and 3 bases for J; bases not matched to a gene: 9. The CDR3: CSVEDPSDRVTDTQYF. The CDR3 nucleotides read TGCAGCGTTGAAGACCCCAGCGACAGGGTAACAGATACGCAGTATTTT.

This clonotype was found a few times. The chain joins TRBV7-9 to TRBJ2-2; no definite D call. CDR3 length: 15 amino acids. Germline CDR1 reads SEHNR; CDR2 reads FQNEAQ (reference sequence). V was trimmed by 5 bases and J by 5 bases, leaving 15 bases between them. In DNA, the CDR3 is TGTGCCAGCAGCACGAAGGTGGGGTCGACCGGGGAGCTGTTTTTT. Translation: CASSTKVGSTGELFF.

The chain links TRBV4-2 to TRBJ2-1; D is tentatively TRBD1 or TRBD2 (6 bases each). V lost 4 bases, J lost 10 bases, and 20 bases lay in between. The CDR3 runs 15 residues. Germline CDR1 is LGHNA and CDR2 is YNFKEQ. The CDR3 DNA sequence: TGTGCCAGCAGCCCCCCCGGGGGCGGGGTGTGGGAGCAGTTCTTC. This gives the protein CASSPPGGGVWEQFF.

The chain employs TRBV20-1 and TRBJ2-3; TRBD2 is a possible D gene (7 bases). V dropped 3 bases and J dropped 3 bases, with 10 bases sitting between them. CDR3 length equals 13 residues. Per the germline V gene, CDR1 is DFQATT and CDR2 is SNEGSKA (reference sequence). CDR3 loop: CSASGGQTDTQYF. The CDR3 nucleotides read TGCAGTGCTAGCGGGGGGCAGACAGATACGCAGTATTTT.

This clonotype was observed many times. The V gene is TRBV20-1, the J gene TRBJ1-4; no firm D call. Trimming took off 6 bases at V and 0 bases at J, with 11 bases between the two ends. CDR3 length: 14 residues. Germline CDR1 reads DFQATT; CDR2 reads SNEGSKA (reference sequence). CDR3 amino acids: CSARSVATNEKLFF. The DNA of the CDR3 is TGCAGTGCCAGATCGGTTGCAACTAATGAAAAACTGTTTTTT.

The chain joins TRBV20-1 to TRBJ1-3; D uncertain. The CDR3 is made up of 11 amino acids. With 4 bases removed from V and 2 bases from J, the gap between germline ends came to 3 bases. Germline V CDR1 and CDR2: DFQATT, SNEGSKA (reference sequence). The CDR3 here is CSAITGNTIYF. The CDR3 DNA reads TGCAGTGCTATTACTGGAAACACCATATATTTT.

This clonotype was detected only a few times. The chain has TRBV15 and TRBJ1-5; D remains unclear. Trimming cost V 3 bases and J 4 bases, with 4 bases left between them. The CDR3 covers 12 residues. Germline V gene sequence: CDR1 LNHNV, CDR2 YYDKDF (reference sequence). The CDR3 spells CATSSENQPQHF. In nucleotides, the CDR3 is TGTGCCACCAGCAGTGAAAATCAGCCCCAGCATTTT.

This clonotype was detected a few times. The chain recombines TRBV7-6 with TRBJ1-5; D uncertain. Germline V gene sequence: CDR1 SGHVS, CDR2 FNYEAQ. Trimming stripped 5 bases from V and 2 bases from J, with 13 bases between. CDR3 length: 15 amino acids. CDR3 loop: CASSPSRDGNQPQHF. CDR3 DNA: TGTGCCAGCAGCCCCAGTAGGGATGGCAATCAGCCCCAGCATTTT.

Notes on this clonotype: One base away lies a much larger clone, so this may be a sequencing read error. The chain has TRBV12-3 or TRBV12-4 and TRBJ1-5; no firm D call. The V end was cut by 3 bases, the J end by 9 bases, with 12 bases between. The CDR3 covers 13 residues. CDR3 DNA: TGTGCCAGCAGTTTCTCCCCGGTGAGGCCCCAGCATTTT. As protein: CASSFSPVRPQHF.

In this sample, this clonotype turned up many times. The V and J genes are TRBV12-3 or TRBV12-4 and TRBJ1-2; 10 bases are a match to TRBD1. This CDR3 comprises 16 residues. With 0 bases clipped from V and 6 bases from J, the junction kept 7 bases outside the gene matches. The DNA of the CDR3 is TGTGCCAGCAGTTTAGCCCTGACAGGGGGCGTGAATGGCTACACCTTC. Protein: CASSLALTGGVNGYTF.

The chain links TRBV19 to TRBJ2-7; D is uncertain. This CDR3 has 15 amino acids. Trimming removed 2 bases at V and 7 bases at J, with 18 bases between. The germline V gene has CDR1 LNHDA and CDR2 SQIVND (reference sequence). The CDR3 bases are TGTGCCAGTAGTATAACGGGTGCAGGATTGGGGGAGCAGTACTTC. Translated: CASSITGAGLGEQYF. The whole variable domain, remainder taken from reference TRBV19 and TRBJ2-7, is DGGITQSPKYLFRKEGQNVTLSCEQNLNHDAMYWYRQDPGQGLRLIYYSQIVNDFQKGDIAEGYSVSREKKESFPLTVTSAQKNPTAFYLCASSITGAGLGEQYFGPGTRLTVT.

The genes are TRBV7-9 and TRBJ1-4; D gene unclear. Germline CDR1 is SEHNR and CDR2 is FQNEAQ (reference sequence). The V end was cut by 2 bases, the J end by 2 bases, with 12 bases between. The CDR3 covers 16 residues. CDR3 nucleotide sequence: TGTGCCAGCAGCTTAAACCGGCTTGCGACTAATGAAAAACTGTTTTTT. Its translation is CASSLNRLATNEKLFF.

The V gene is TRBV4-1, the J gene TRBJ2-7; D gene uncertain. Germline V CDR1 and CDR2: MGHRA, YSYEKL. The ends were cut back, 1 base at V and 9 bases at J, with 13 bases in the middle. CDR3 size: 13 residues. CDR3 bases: TGCGCCAGCAGCCAAGTGGCGGTCGGCGCGCAGTACTTC. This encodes CASSQVAVGAQYF.

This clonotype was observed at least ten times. The CDR3 bases are TGTGCCAGCAGTGGGACCCAGCGGGGGGAAAAGGATGAGCAGTTCTTC. Its translation: CASSGTQRGEKDEQFF. The chain links TRBV3-1 to TRBJ2-1, with 9 bases fitting TRBD2. V lost 6 bases, J lost 8 bases, and 14 bases stayed unmatched. Germline CDR1 reads LGHDT; CDR2 reads YNNKEL (reference sequence). The CDR3 sequence is 16 residues long.

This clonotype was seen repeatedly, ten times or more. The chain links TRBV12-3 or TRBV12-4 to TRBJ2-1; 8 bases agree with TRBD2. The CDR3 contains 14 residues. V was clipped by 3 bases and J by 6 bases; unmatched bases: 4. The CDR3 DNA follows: TGTGCCAGCAGTTTGGGGACTAGGCCCAATGAGCAGTTCTTC. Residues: CASSLGTRPNEQFF.

CDR3 residues: CASSLAWGGGTYEQYF. The CDR3 DNA follows: TGTGCCAGCAGCTTAGCTTGGGGCGGGGGAACCTACGAGCAGTACTTC. The V gene is TRBV7-6, the J gene TRBJ2-7; 7 bases are shared with TRBD2. Looked up from germline, CDR1 is SGHVS and CDR2 is FNYEAQ. This CDR3 spans 16 amino acids. J was trimmed by 2 bases and V by 0 bases; bases with no gene match: 7. The entire variable domain, with the rest obtained from reference TRBV7-6 and TRBJ2-7, is as follows: GAGVSQSPRYKVTKRGQDVALRCDPISGHVSLYWYRQALGQGPEFLTYFNYEAQQDKSGLPNDRFSAERPEGSISTLTIQRTEQRDSAMYRCASSLAWGGGTYEQYFGPGTRLTVT.